This T cell receptor (beta chain) was found in a study of siplizumab effects on memory and regulatory T cells. Study outcomes and limitations: Naive T cells appeared more varied than memory cells and looked like key alloresponse contributors. Versus less than 35% in controls, the mappable alloreactive CD4+ clones averaged about 70% Treg-derived with siplizumab.

As regards this clone: Its matching antigen is unknown.

Assays examined roughly 100,000 TCR templates per sample. Some clones are missing from TCRdb's copy, which holds only in-frame ones; the method was immunoSEQ multiplex PCR. This sample has more than 85,000 clones; 92% occur once, and the top ten carry under 0.75%. The germline gives CDR1 SGHVS, CDR2 FNYEAQ. The CDR3 sequence is 16 residues long. The ends were cut back, 4 bases at V and 0 bases at J, with 13 bases in the middle. Sequenced material: Tregs sorted from blood. The sequence was obtained from a human donor in good health. The chain couples TRBV7-6 to TRBJ1-3, with no clear D. As DNA, the CDR3 is TGTGCCAGCAGCTCCCTTTTTTCTCGCTCTGGAAACACCATATATTTT. Residues: CASSSLFSRSGNTIYF.